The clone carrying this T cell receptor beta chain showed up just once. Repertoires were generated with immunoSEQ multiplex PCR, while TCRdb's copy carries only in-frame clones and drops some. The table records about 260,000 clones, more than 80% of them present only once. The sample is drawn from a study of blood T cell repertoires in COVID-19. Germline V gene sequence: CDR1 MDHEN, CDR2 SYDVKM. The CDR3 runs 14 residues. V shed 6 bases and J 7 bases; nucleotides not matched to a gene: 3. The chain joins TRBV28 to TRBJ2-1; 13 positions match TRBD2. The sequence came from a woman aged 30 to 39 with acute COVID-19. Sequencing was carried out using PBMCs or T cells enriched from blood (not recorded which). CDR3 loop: CASSRTSGRNEQFF. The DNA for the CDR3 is TGTGCCAGCAGCCGGACTAGCGGGAGAAATGAGCAGTTCTTC. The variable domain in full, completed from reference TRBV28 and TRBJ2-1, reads DVKVTQSSRYLVKRTGEKVFLECVQDMDHENMFWYRQDPGLGLRLIYFSYDVKMKEKGDIPEGYSVSREKKERFSLILESASTNQTSMYLCASSRTSGRNEQFFGPGTRLTVL.